One and the same sample provided the 28 T cell receptor beta chains below, sequenced in a study of cytomegalovirus exposure and HLA in healthy donors. The PCR used 60 Vbeta and 13 Jbeta primers. The method was immunoSEQ multiplex PCR; TCRdb's version includes in-frame clones alone and lacks a portion of them. The sample contains 120,000 or so clones, 72% of which appear only once. The specimen sequenced was PBMCs. All receptors come from a man aged 25 to 45 in good health and CMV-seronegative.

The chain links TRBV6-1 to TRBJ1-6, with 7 bases that match TRBD1. The CDR3 is 15 amino acids. Per the germline V gene, CDR1 is MNHNS and CDR2 is SASEGT. J was trimmed by 5 bases and V by 7 bases; bases with no gene match: 8. DNA of the CDR3: TGTGCCAGCAACCCGGGGACAGTCAATAATTCACCCCTCCACTTT. This encodes CASNPGTVNNSPLHF.

The chain employs TRBV4-3 and TRBJ2-7, with 10 positions matching TRBD2. V lost 0 bases and J lost 4; bases outside the gene matches: 3. The CDR3 consists of 15 residues. Germline CDR1 reads LGHNA; CDR2 reads YSLEER. CDR3 DNA: TGCGCCAGCAGCCAAGAACTAGCGGGGACTTACGAGCAGTACTTC. Its translation is CASSQELAGTYEQYF.

This clone was seen more than once but under ten times. V is TRBV7-2 and J is TRBJ2-5, with TRBD2 matching 14 bases. V was clipped by 4 bases and J by 0 bases; unmatched bases: 7. CDR1 is SGHTA, CDR2 FQGNSA, per germline. CDR3 length equals 18 residues. CDR3 sequence (DNA): TGTGCCAGCAGCTCCGGGACTAGCGGGGGTACATACCAAGAGACCCAGTACTTC. As protein: CASSSGTSGGTYQETQYF.

This clone was seen a single time. The V gene is TRBV18, the J gene TRBJ2-1, with D hard to call. CDR3 length: 15 residues. The germline V gene has CDR1 KGHSH and CDR2 LQKENI. V lost 2 bases and J lost 2, with 10 bases in between. The CDR3 DNA reads TGTGCCAGCTCACCATCCGCCTACCCCTACAATGAGCAGTTCTTC. It encodes CASSPSAYPYNEQFF.

This CDR3 is CASRDRVEKLFF. The CDR3 DNA reads as TGTGCCAGCAGAGACAGGGTTGAAAAACTGTTTTTT. V is TRBV6-5 and J is TRBJ1-4, with 7 bases matching TRBD1. The CDR3 runs 12 residues. Germline values: CDR1 MNHEY, CDR2 SVGAGI. Trimming at V came to 6 bases and at J to 7 bases, leaving 2 bases not matched to a gene.

This chain uses TRBV5-8 with TRBJ1-2; D may be TRBD1 (5 bases). There are 14 residues in the CDR3. The V end lost 0 bases, the J end lost 4 bases, and 10 bases lay between the germline ends. Germline V gives CDR1 SGHTS, CDR2 YDEGEE. The CDR3 DNA sequence: TGTGCCAGCAGCTTGGATAGGGGAGGCTATGGCTACACCTTC. It specifies CASSLDRGGYGYTF. The entire variable domain, with the rest obtained from reference TRBV5-8 and TRBJ1-2, is as follows: EAGVTQSPTHLIKTRGQQATLRCSPISGHTSVYWYQQALGLGLQFLLWYDEGEERNRGNFPPRFSGRQFPNYSSELNVNALELEDSALYLCASSLDRGGYGYTFGSGTRLTVV.

V and J are TRBV29-1 and TRBJ2-3; weak D call: TRBD1 (6 bases). V was pared by 3 bases and J by 4 bases, with 17 bases between. Germline V gives CDR1 SQVTM, CDR2 ANQGSEA. There are 15 residues in the CDR3. The CDR3 nucleotides read TGCAGCGTTGATACTAGGGCCAGGGGAGCAGATACGCAGTATTTT. Translation gives CSVDTRARGADTQYF.

This chain links TRBV30 with TRBJ2-2; 7 bases fit TRBD2. The CDR3 sequence is 17 residues long. Germline CDR1 reads GTSNPN; CDR2 reads SVGIG (reference sequence). With V trimmed by 4 bases and J by 0 bases, 11 bases remained unmatched. The CDR3 sequence: CAWKGDGGWTNTGELFF. CDR3 coding DNA: TGTGCCTGGAAAGGTGACGGGGGGTGGACGAACACCGGGGAGCTGTTTTTT. Variable domain in full (rest from reference TRBV30 and TRBJ2-2): SQTIHQWPATLVQPVGSPLSLECTVEGTSNPNLYWYRQAAGRGLQLLFYSVGIGQISSEVPQNLSASRPQDRQFILSSKKLLLSDSGFYLCAWKGDGGWTNTGELFFGEGSRLTVL.

This clone was picked up a small number of times. DNA of the CDR3: TGTGCCAGCAGTTTACCACACCGGGACAGGGAAGAAAGTTGGGAAAAACTGTTTTTT. This codes for CASSLPHRDREESWEKLFF. This chain uses TRBV28 with TRBJ1-4; TRBD1 agrees at 9 bases. Unmatched junction bases numbered 18, after V lost 2 bases and J lost 8 bases. The CDR3 length is 19 residues. The germline V gene has CDR1 MDHEN and CDR2 SYDVKM.

The chain links TRBV2 to TRBJ2-7; 9 positions agree with TRBD1. Germline V gene data show CDR1 as SNHLY and CDR2 as FYNNEI. Germline trimming cut 6 bases from V and 9 bases from J; bases unmatched to any gene: 9. CDR3 length equals 13 residues. Here the CDR3 DNA reads TGTGCCAGCAGCCGGGACAGGGATTTCATGCAGTACTTC. It encodes CASSRDRDFMQYF. Full variable domain (missing parts from reference TRBV2 and TRBJ2-7): EPEVTQTPSHQVTQMGQEVILRCVPISNHLYFYWYRQILGQKVEFLVSFYNNEISEKSEIFDDQFSVERPDGSNFTLKIRSTKLEDSAMYFCASSRDRDFMQYFGPGTRLTVT.

This clone was seen a few times. The chain links TRBV19 to TRBJ1-2; 8 bases align to TRBD1. The V gene's germline CDR1 is LNHDA and CDR2 SQIVND (reference sequence). V lost 5 bases to trimming and J lost 4 bases; unmatched junction nucleotides: 9. The CDR3 has 15 residues. CDR3 sequence reads: CASSLGQGDSYGYTF. CDR3 DNA sequence: TGTGCCAGTAGTCTAGGACAGGGCGACAGCTATGGCTACACCTTC.

The V gene is TRBV7-8, the J gene TRBJ2-4; 12 positions agree with TRBD2. Trimming at V came to 5 bases and at J to 3 bases, leaving 20 bases not matched to a gene. Germline values: CDR1 SGHVS, CDR2 FQNEAQ. The CDR3 runs to 21 residues. The CDR3 here is CASSPPALTSGGQGGKNIQYF. The CDR3, as DNA: TGTGCCAGCAGCCCCCCCGCATTGACTAGCGGGGGCCAAGGGGGCAAAAACATTCAGTACTTC.

This clone was seen a handful of times. V and J are TRBV7-9 and TRBJ1-6, with TRBD1 as a possible D gene (5 bases). The CDR3 has 16 residues. Germline V lookup: CDR1 SEHNR, CDR2 FQNEAQ (reference sequence). V lost 2 bases and J lost 6, with 14 bases in between. CDR3 protein: CASSLSGHELNSPLHF. DNA of the CDR3: TGTGCCAGCAGCTTATCCGGACACGAACTTAATTCACCCCTCCACTTT.

This clone was seen once. The chain employs TRBV28 and TRBJ1-2, with unresolved D. V gave up 7 bases and J gave up 4 bases, with 13 bases separating them. The CDR3 covers 13 residues. CDR1 MDHEN and CDR2 SYDVKM come from the germline V gene. The DNA of the CDR3 is TGTGCCAGCACAGGCCCGGCAAGCTATGGCTACACCTTC. As protein: CASTGPASYGYTF.

A few counts support this clone. The CDR3 nucleotides read TGTGCCAGCACCGGCGGGATAGGAGGGGAGCAGTACTTC. It is translated as CASTGGIGGEQYF. The chain links TRBV6-6 to TRBJ2-7, with D perhaps TRBD2 (6 bases). Germline V gene data show CDR1 as MNHNY and CDR2 as SVGAGI (reference sequence). Trimming shortened V by 7 bases and J by 7 bases, and 17 bases separated the two germline ends. This CDR3 comprises 13 residues.

The CDR3 loop is CASSLTTSGGPQFF. For the CDR3, the DNA is TGTGCCAGCAGCTTAACGACTAGCGGGGGGCCCCAGTTCTTC. This chain uses TRBV7-3 with TRBJ2-1; 13 positions match TRBD2. This CDR3 has 14 amino acids. J was trimmed by 13 bases and V by 0 bases; bases with no gene match: 3. CDR1 and CDR2 (germline): SGHTA, FQGTGA.

Worth noting for this clone: Relative to the germline gene, one junction end is altered; a read error may explain this. The chain links TRBV7-9 to TRBJ2-3, with TRBD2 matching over 10 bases. The CDR3 consists of 15 residues. Germline values: CDR1 SEHNR, CDR2 FQNEAQ (reference sequence). The CDR3 region is CSSSLVAGGLDTQYF. CDR3 sequence (DNA): TGTTCCAGCAGCTTAGTAGCGGGGGGATTGGATACGCAGTATTTT.

This clone was detected a few times. The rearrangement uses TRBV10-1 and TRBJ2-2; D not certain. The CDR3 sequence is 14 residues long. Per germline, CDR1 WNHNN and CDR2 SYGVQD (reference sequence). The V gene lost 6 bases and the J gene lost 3 bases, with 11 bases spanning the gap. The DNA of the CDR3 is TGCGCCAGCAGATACGAGGCGTACACCGGGGAGCTGTTTTTT. It codes for CASRYEAYTGELFF.

This clone appeared a few times. In DNA, the CDR3 is TGTGCCAGCAGCGACCACAAGGGGCCCCAGTACTTC. Its translation is CASSDHKGPQYF. This chain connects TRBV11-2 to TRBJ2-5; TRBD1 might be the D (5 bases). CDR1 is SGHAT and CDR2 is FQNNGV in the germline V gene. The V and J ends lost 5 bases and 9 bases respectively, with 13 bases between them. The CDR3 runs 12 residues.

The J gene is TRBJ1-5, the V gene TRBV28; the D gene is possibly TRBD1 (5 bases). The ends were cut back, 2 bases at V and 2 bases at J, with 10 bases in the middle. CDR1 is MDHEN, CDR2 SYDVKM, per germline. The CDR3 consists of 15 residues. CDR3: CASSLNVGGNQPQHF. CDR3 DNA: TGTGCCAGCAGTTTAAATGTAGGGGGCAATCAGCCCCAGCATTTT.

For the CDR3, the DNA is TGTGCCAGCAGCACGGGACAGGTCACTGAAGCTTTCTTT. Protein sequence: CASSTGQVTEAFF. This chain uses TRBV7-3 with TRBJ1-1, with 8 bases lining up with TRBD1. The germline V gene has CDR1 SGHTA and CDR2 FQGTGA. The V segment lost 5 bases and the J segment 4 bases; nucleotides outside the gene matches: 3. CDR3 length equals 13 residues.

The chain combines TRBV10-2 with TRBJ2-5, with 8 bases fitting TRBD1. V shed 4 bases, J shed 6 bases, and the junction held 4 bases outside the gene matches. Germline V CDR1 and CDR2: WSHSY, SAAADI. CDR3 length: 13 amino acids. CDR3 amino acids: CASSAQGAKTQYF. CDR3 sequence (DNA): TGCGCCAGCAGTGCTCAGGGGGCAAAGACCCAGTACTTC.

The V call is TRBV5-4, the J call TRBJ2-1; TRBD1 aligns across 7 bases. Germline CDR1 is SGHNT and CDR2 is YYREEE (reference sequence). CDR3 length: 15 amino acids. After removal of 3 bases from V and 2 bases from J, the junction contained 5 bases not matched to a gene. CDR3 sequence reads: CASSWQGDAYNEQFF. In nucleotides, the CDR3 is TGTGCCAGCAGCTGGCAGGGGGACGCCTACAATGAGCAGTTCTTC.

CDR3 in DNA: TGCGCCAGCAGCTTGCAGGGGGCTGGGAACGAGCAGTACTTC. This translates into CASSLQGAGNEQYF. The chain is built from TRBV5-1 and TRBJ2-7; 8 bases map to TRBD1. Looked up from germline, CDR1 is SGHRS and CDR2 is YFSETQ. The V gene end was trimmed by 1 base and the J gene end by 5 bases; junction bases not matched to a gene: 5. The CDR3 extends over 14 amino acids.

The gene calls are TRBV19 and TRBJ1-6; 7 bases are shared with TRBD1. Trimming took 9 bases from V and 5 from J; bases not matched to a gene: 4. Germline-derived CDR1 and CDR2 are LNHDA and SQIVND (reference sequence). The CDR3 loop spans 13 amino acids. The CDR3 DNA reads TGTGCCAGACAGGGGCCAAATAATTCACCCCTCCACTTT. Amino acids: CARQGPNNSPLHF.

This clone has just one count. The chain combines TRBV6-5 with TRBJ2-1; TRBD1 might be the D (5 bases). The CDR3 sequence is 12 residues long. Trimming stripped 11 bases from V and 3 bases from J, with 11 bases between. The V gene's germline CDR1 is MNHEY and CDR2 SVGAGI. CDR3 protein: CAAARDYNEQFF. In DNA, the CDR3 is TGTGCCGCAGCCAGGGACTACAATGAGCAGTTCTTC.

The J gene is TRBJ2-7, the V gene TRBV6-1, with D maybe TRBD1 (6 bases). The CDR3 length is 15 residues. The germline CDR1 and CDR2 sequences are MNHNS and SASEGT. Trimming removed 2 bases at V and 2 bases at J, with 13 bases between. CDR3 DNA: TGTGCCAGCAGTGAAACGCAGGGGCCGGCCTACGAGCAGTACTTC. It encodes CASSETQGPAYEQYF.

The chain carries TRBV2 and TRBJ1-4; D remains unclear. V lost 6 bases, J lost 5 bases, and 13 bases lay in between. The CDR3 contains 14 residues. The germline gives CDR1 SNHLY, CDR2 FYNNEI. DNA for the CDR3: TGTGCCAGCAGGTTCGAGGAAACGAATGAAAAACTGTTTTTT. This gives the protein CASRFEETNEKLFF.